This T cell receptor (beta chain) derives from a study of T cells in Graves' hyperthyroidism and ophthalmopathy. Findings and limits, study-wide: Most clonotypes expanded in the thyroid (above 0.001) were also present in blood.

Subjects aged 18 to 65 presented with newly diagnosed hyperthyroidism of less than 2 months' duration. Diagnosis rested on symptoms, serum thyroxine and TRAb, thyroid ultrasound, and orbital computed tomography. Amplified regions were TCR beta CDR3 sequences from RNA transcripts. HTBI primers drove first-round RT-PCR of the TCR CDR3. Each CDR3 protein is one row after TCRdb ran MiXCR on the multiplex PCR reads. The table includes around 700,000 distinct CDR3 sequences, roughly a third detected once. Worth noting for this clonotype: Antigen unknown. A much bigger clone sits one base away, suggesting this may be a read error.

The receptor comes from a woman aged 40 to 49 with Graves' hyperthyroidism. Sequencing input: blood.

This CDR3 reads CASSTRWTGRGQPRHF. CDR3 bases: TGTGCCAGTAGTACCCGGTGGACAGGGCGGGGTCAGCCCCGGCATTTT. The chain carries TRBV19 and TRBJ1-5; 8 bases match TRBD1. The CDR3 has 16 amino acids. Looked up from germline, CDR1 is LNHDA and CDR2 is SQIVND (reference sequence).